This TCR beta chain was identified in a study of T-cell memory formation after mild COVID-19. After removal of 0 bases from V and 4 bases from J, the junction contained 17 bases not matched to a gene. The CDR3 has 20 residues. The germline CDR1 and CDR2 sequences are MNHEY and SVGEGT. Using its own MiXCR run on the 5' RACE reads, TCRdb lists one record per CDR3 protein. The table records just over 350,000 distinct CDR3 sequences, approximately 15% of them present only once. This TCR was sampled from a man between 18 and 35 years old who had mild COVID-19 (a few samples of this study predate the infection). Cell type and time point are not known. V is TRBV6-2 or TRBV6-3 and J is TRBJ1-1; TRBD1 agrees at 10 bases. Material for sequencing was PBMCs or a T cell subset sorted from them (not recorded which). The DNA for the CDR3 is TGTGCCAGCAGTTACTCCCTTGTGGTGACAGGGGGCCGCCAAGGCACTGAAGCTTTCTTT. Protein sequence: CASSYSLVVTGGRQGTEAFF.